This record covers a single T cell receptor beta chain. At least ten counts were recorded for this clonotype. Its antigen remains undetermined. The record has no base qualities; no much larger clone is one base away. The sample is drawn from a study of T-cell reconstitution after alpha-beta-depleted transplantation in children listed by TCRdb under 2016. For context, the study as a whole: Using TCR repertoire profiling, the study quantitatively followed how T-cell immune reconstitution unfolded in children after TCRalphabeta/CD19-depleted allogeneic hematopoietic cell transplantation.

CDR3 length: 16 amino acids, cysteine to phenylalanine. This entry keeps only the CDR3 DNA: 48 bases, framed from base 1. At the junction V is shortened by 1 base and J by 3 bases, with 12 bases in between. Via the germline V gene (reference sequence), CDR1 is SEHNR and CDR2 FQNEAQ. Beyond this particular receptor, the publication reports: The high TCRbeta diversity at day 60 in some patients was ascribed to recipient T cells and intrathymic progenitors that had survived conditioning. The apparently early recovery of alphabetaT-cell counts about two months after transplant reportedly depended on only several hundred rapidly expanded clones that came from non-depleted graft cells. Hyperexpanded clone frequencies declined over subsequent months; after one year, T-cell counts and TCRbeta diversity were mostly attributed to newly produced T cells.

Receptors were amplified or captured by PCR. Sequencing used an Illumina HiSeq 2500. TCR libraries were prepared with molecular barcoding, using unique molecular identifiers to normalize TCRbeta repertoire quantification. The raw public reads went through TCRdb reprocessing: fastp at Q25, MiXCR clone calling, in-frame beta chains kept. Here each entry gathers all rows of one CDR3 protein and keeps the most common genes and DNA. The table for this sample lists about 4,000 distinct CDR3 sequences; approximately 9.1% of them were counted only once. The top ten constitute less than 55% of the sample. What the treatment or condition label conveys for this sample: allogeneic hematopoietic cell transplantation with graft depleted of TCRalphabeta T cells and CD19 B cells. The transplant recipients were children given TCRalphabeta/CD19-depleted allogeneic hematopoietic cell grafts.

Source: PBMCs, mostly from graft donor cells, taken 180 days after TCRalphabeta/CD19-depleted stem cell transplant. The rearranged segments are TRBV7-9 and TRBJ1-4, with no reliable assignment of the D segment. This sequence was found in a male patient aged 2-10 years who had a stem cell transplant for acute lymphoblastic leukemia, so the T cells may come from the graft donor. The sequence in DNA is TGTGCCAGCAGCTTAGTGTCCGGGATTGCTAATGAAAAACTGTTTTTT. This is translated as CASSLVSGIANEKLFF.